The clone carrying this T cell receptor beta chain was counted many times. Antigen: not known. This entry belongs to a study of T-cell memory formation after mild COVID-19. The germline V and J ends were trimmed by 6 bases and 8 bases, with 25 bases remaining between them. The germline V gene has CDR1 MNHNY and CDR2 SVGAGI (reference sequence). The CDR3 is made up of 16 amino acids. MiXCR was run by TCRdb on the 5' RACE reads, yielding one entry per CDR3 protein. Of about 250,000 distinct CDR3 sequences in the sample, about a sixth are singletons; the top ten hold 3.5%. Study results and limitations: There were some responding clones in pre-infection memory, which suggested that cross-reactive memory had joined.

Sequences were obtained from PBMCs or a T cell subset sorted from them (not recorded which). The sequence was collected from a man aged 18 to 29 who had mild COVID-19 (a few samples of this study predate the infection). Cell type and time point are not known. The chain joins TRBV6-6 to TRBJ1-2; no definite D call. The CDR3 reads CASRRPRERVDRGYTF. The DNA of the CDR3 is TGTGCCAGCAGACGCCCACGCGAGAGGGTAGATCGCGGCTACACCTTC.